These T cell receptor beta chains were read from a single sample in a study of blood T cell repertoires in COVID-19. The table came from immunoSEQ multiplex PCR; TCRdb's copy has only in-frame clones and leaves some out. Among approximately 280,000 clones listed, about 89% were seen once. The specimen sequenced was peripheral blood. The source of these receptors is a man in his fifties with acute or convalescent COVID-19. CDR3s include the opening cysteine and the closing phenylalanine or tryptophan. D genes are given only for firm matches. Clone size is stated in some rows and not others, as once, few, many or a class when expanded.

j_gene	v_gene	d_gene	abundance	CDR3nt	CDR3aa
TRBJ2-5	TRBV19	TRBD1	.	TGTGCCAGTAGTATCCGGGACAGTGAGACCCAGTACTTC	CASSIRDSETQYF
TRBJ1-2	TRBV2	TRBD1	.	TGTGCCAGCAGTCAAGCAGGGGGCGAGGGCTACACCTTC	CASSQAGGEGYTF
TRBJ1-2	TRBV6-2/TRBV6-3	.	.	TGTGCCAGCAGTTCAAGCGGCCTCTATGGCTACACCTTC	CASSSSGLYGYTF
TRBJ2-7	TRBV18	.	.	TGTGCCAGCTCACCACCGGGAGCGCAGCGACTTCAGGAGCAGTACTTC	CASSPPGAQRLQEQYF
TRBJ1-2	TRBV18	.	once	TGTGCCAGCTCCCCAGGGGCGGTTGATAACTATGGCTACACCTTC	CASSPGAVDNYGYTF
TRBJ2-7	TRBV9	.	.	TGTGCCAGCAGCGTAGGACAGATCCACGAGCAGTACTTC	CASSVGQIHEQYF
TRBJ2-1	TRBV7-3	TRBD2	.	TGTGCCAGCAGCTTCTCGACTAGCGGACGGTACAATGAGCAGTTCTTC	CASSFSTSGRYNEQFF
TRBJ1-1	TRBV3-1/TRBV3-2	.	once	TGTGCCAGCAGCCTCCGGTTCCGGGAACTGAACACTGAAGCTTTCTTT	CASSLRFRELNTEAFF
TRBJ1-2	TRBV20-1	.	.	TGCAGTGCTTATCGACAGCCCGGCTACACCTTC	CSAYRQPGYTF
TRBJ1-1	TRBV7-6	TRBD1	.	TGTGCCAGCAGCTTAGACAGGGGTGAAGCTTTCTTT	CASSLDRGEAFF
TRBJ1-4	TRBV3-1/TRBV3-2	.	.	TGTGCCAGCAGCCCAGGACAGCCAAATGAAAAACTGTTTTTT	CASSPGQPNEKLFF
TRBJ1-1	TRBV6-5	.	.	TGTGCCAGCAGTAAAACCGGGACAATGGAAGCTTTCTTT	CASSKTGTMEAFF
TRBJ2-7	TRBV7-9	TRBD2	.	TGTGCCAGCAGCTTAGACCAGCGGGGCTCCTACGAGCAGTACTTC	CASSLDQRGSYEQYF
TRBJ2-7	TRBV6-5	.	.	TGTGCCAGCAGCTCTGAGGGCATGGCAGAACAGTACTTC	CASSSEGMAEQYF
TRBJ2-5	TRBV27	.	few	TGTGCCAGCAGTTTAGGTAGCCCCCAAGAGACCCAGTACTTC	CASSLGSPQETQYF
TRBJ2-1	TRBV3-1/TRBV3-2	.	.	TGTGCCAGCAGCCCCACCGGGAGCAATGAGCAGTTCTTC	CASSPTGSNEQFF
TRBJ1-1	TRBV11-2	.	.	TGTGCCAGCAGCTTAAATTCAGATGAAGCTTTCTTT	CASSLNSDEAFF
TRBJ2-7	TRBV5-8	.	.	TGTGCCAGCAGCTTGGCCGCCCAGGCCACCTACGAGCAGTACTTC	CASSLAAQATYEQYF
TRBJ1-6	TRBV3-1/TRBV3-2	TRBD1	.	TGTGCCAGCAGGACCGGGACAGATAATTCACCCCTCCACTTT	CASRTGTDNSPLHF
TRBJ1-3	TRBV5-1	TRBD1	.	TGCGCCAGCAGCCCCGGGACAGGTGGGAACACCATATATTTT	CASSPGTGGNTIYF
TRBJ1-1	TRBV29-1	.	.	TGCAGCGTTGATCGGGGGGCTGAGGCTCAAGCTTTCTTT	CSVDRGAEAQAFF
TRBJ2-7	TRBV10-1	.	few	TGCGCCATCTCGACAAGGGGCTCCTACGAGCAGTACTTC	CAISTRGSYEQYF
TRBJ1-1	TRBV3-1/TRBV3-2	TRBD1	.	TGTGCCAGCAGCCCAGGGGGAGATCCCACTGAAGCTTTCTTT	CASSPGGDPTEAFF
TRBJ1-1	TRBV5-1	.	.	TGCGCCAGCAGCATCGGGTCTTACACTGAAGCTTTCTTT	CASSIGSYTEAFF
TRBJ2-1	TRBV11-3	TRBD2	.	TGTGCCAGCAGCTTACGGCTAGCGGGGAGGGGTGAGCAGTTCTTC	CASSLRLAGRGEQFF
TRBJ2-7	TRBV12-3/TRBV12-4	.	.	TGTGCCAGCAGTTTATCGGCCTACGAGCAGTACTTC	CASSLSAYEQYF
TRBJ2-5	TRBV3-1/TRBV3-2	.	.	TGTGCCAGCAGCCGCAGGCTAAGGGCGGGGATGGAGACCCAGTACTTC	CASSRRLRAGMETQYF
TRBJ2-7	TRBV27	TRBD1	.	TGTGCCAGCAGTTTGGCTACAGGACAGGGTTACGAGCAGTACTTC	CASSLATGQGYEQYF
TRBJ2-3	TRBV10-3	.	.	TGTGCCATCAGTGCCCTCACAGATACGCAGTATTTT	CAISALTDTQYF
TRBJ2-2	TRBV5-1	.	.	TGCGCCAGCAGCCAAGGGCGGGGACCCGGGGAGCTGTTTTTT	CASSQGRGPGELFF
TRBJ2-3	TRBV6-2/TRBV6-3	TRBD2	.	TGTGCCAGCAGCCCGTGGACTAGCGGCACAGATACGCAGTATTTT	CASSPWTSGTDTQYF
TRBJ2-1	TRBV30	.	.	TGTGCCTGGAGGCAGGGAGGCTCCTACAATGAGCAGTTCTTC	CAWRQGGSYNEQFF
TRBJ2-2	TRBV3-1/TRBV3-2	.	.	TGTGCCAGCAGCCAATCCGTTAACACCGGGGAGCTGTTTTTT	CASSQSVNTGELFF
TRBJ2-5	TRBV7-2	TRBD2	.	TGTGCCAGCAGCTTCTCTAGCGGGGGTGAGACCCAGTACTTC	CASSFSSGGETQYF
TRBJ2-3	TRBV7-9	.	.	TGTGCCAGCAGCTTAGGGGCTCTAACCACAGATACGCAGTATTTT	CASSLGALTTDTQYF
TRBJ2-7	TRBV5-1	TRBD1	.	TGCGCCAGCAGCCGGACAGGAGAGGGGGAGCAGTACTTC	CASSRTGEGEQYF
TRBJ2-2	TRBV9	.	.	TGTGCCAGCAGCACTAGCCACACCGGGGAGCTGTTTTTT	CASSTSHTGELFF
TRBJ1-5	TRBV4-1	TRBD1	.	TGCGCCAGCAGCCCCGGACAGGTTAGCAATCAGCCCCAGCATTTT	CASSPGQVSNQPQHF
TRBJ2-3	TRBV5-1	.	few	TGCGCCAGCAGCCGGAATTTGGGGGGAAACACAGATACGCAGTATTTT	CASSRNLGGNTDTQYF
TRBJ1-5	TRBV21-1	.	.	TGTGCCAGCAACGTGGGAGGAAATCAGCCCCAGCATTTT	CASNVGGNQPQHF
TRBJ2-7	TRBV7-3	.	once	TGTGCCAGCAGCTTATGGCAGGGAAACGAGCAGTACTTC	CASSLWQGNEQYF
TRBJ2-1	TRBV7-9	TRBD2	once	TGTGCCAGCAGCTTCACTCGGGGGGGCTCCTACAATGAGCAGTTCTTC	CASSFTRGGSYNEQFF
TRBJ2-1	TRBV6-5	.	.	TGTGCCAGCAGTCAGGGGGGTAATGAGCAGTTCTTC	CASSQGGNEQFF
TRBJ1-2	TRBV7-8	.	.	TGTGCCAGCAGCTTGACGTCCAGCGCGAGCTATGGCTACACCTTC	CASSLTSSASYGYTF
TRBJ2-7	TRBV9	.	few	TGTGCCAGCAGCGTAGAGGAGTCTTTTTACTACGAGCAGTACTTC	CASSVEESFYYEQYF
TRBJ2-5	TRBV10-3	TRBD1	.	TGTGCCATCAGGGACAGGGGGCTTTTGAAAGAGACCCAGTACTTC	CAIRDRGLLKETQYF
TRBJ2-3	TRBV2	.	.	TGTGCCAGCAAGGTAGGGAGAGGCACAGATACGCAGTATTTT	CASKVGRGTDTQYF
TRBJ1-1	TRBV19	TRBD1	.	TGTGCCAGTAAAACGGGACAGACGAACACTGAAGCTTTCTTT	CASKTGQTNTEAFF
TRBJ1-5	TRBV19	.	once	TGTGCCAGTAGTATGCCGGGGAGGGGGCAGCCCCAGCATTTT	CASSMPGRGQPQHF
TRBJ1-1	TRBV11-2	.	.	TGTGCCAGCAGCTTAGGAGGGGGAGGGTCTGAAGCTTTCTTT	CASSLGGGGSEAFF
TRBJ2-3	TRBV7-9	TRBD1	.	TGTGCCAGCAGCCTTTGGCAGGGGGGCACAGATACGCAGTATTTT	CASSLWQGGTDTQYF
TRBJ1-4	TRBV24-1	TRBD1	.	TGTGCCACCCATTGGGGACAGGGTAATGAAAAACTGTTTTTT	CATHWGQGNEKLFF
TRBJ1-5	TRBV18	.	.	TGTGCCAGCTCGCCCCAGGGCCAGCCCCAGCATTTT	CASSPQGQPQHF
TRBJ2-7	TRBV5-1	.	.	TGCGCCAGCAGCCGTGGACGGGACTCCTACGAGCAGTACTTC	CASSRGRDSYEQYF
TRBJ2-7	TRBV5-1	.	.	TGCGCCAGCAGCTCTCGGACAGCTTCCTACGAGCAGTACTTC	CASSSRTASYEQYF
TRBJ2-2	TRBV2	.	.	TGTGCCAGCAGAAAGGACAGCAACACCGGGGAGCTGTTTTTT	CASRKDSNTGELFF
TRBJ1-2	TRBV7-9	.	.	TGTGCCAGCAGCCTCAATGGGGCAGACTATGGCTACACCTTC	CASSLNGADYGYTF